A selection of T cell receptor beta chains follows, all from one sample in a study of response to subunit inactivated influenza vaccine. From the RT-PCR reads, TCRdb called clonotypes with MiXCR, one entry per CDR3 protein. The table has more than 500,000 distinct CDR3 sequences, roughly 10% seen once; the top ten hold approximately 10%. This same sample was also part of a study on T cells expressing NK-cell markers.

This specimen was PBMCs from blood, taken on the day of vaccination. These receptor sequences come from a middle-aged man who received an inactivated influenza vaccine. CDR3s include the opening cysteine and the closing phenylalanine or tryptophan. A D gene is named only where the DNA matches it firmly. The size entry is marked missing in some rows and otherwise reads once, few, many or a size class.

many TRBJ2-3 TRBV7-2 . CASSLEGLGSTDTQYF TGTGCCAGCAGCTTAGAGGGGTTGGGTAGCACAGATACGCAGTATTTT
. TRBJ2-1 TRBV6-2/TRBV6-3 TRBD1 CASRTTSGTGAVFYYNEQFF TGTGCCAGCAGAACCACGTCCGGGACAGGGGCCGTCTTTTACTACAATGAGCAGTTCTTC
few TRBJ2-7 TRBV7-9 . CASSSLKGTVREQYF TGTGCCAGCAGCTCTTTAAAAGGGACGGTGCGAGAGCAGTACTTC
. TRBJ2-2 TRBV9 TRBD2 CASSVSTGLAGPGELFF TGTGCCAGCAGCGTCTCTACGGGACTAGCGGGTCCCGGGGAGCTGTTTTTT
few TRBJ2-1 TRBV5-4 TRBD2 CASSPGGGGQTYNEQFF TGTGCCAGCAGCCCCGGAGGCGGGGGGCAAACCTACAATGAGCAGTTCTTC
. TRBJ1-3 TRBV12-3/TRBV12-4 . CASSRFLNTIYF TGTGCCAGCAGTCGGTTCTTAAACACCATATATTTT
. TRBJ2-5 TRBV5-1 TRBD1 CASSTDRGETQYF TGCGCCAGCAGCACCGACAGGGGAGAGACCCAGTACTTC
few TRBJ2-3 TRBV4-1 TRBD1 CASSQREGQGRTDTQYF TGCGCCAGCAGCCAAAGGGAAGGACAGGGGAGAACAGATACGCAGTATTTT
many TRBJ2-7 TRBV27 . CASSLQRGGGYEQYF TGTGCCAGCAGCCTGCAGAGGGGAGGGGGCTACGAGCAGTACTTC
few TRBJ2-5 TRBV3-1 . CASSHQQGAIFTGGPQEAQYF TGTGCCAGCAGCCACCAACAGGGGGCTATTTTTACGGGAGGGCCTCAGGAGGCCCAGTACTTC
few TRBJ2-1 TRBV20-1 . CSARDWAGGYNEQFF TGCAGTGCTAGAGATTGGGCGGGCGGATACAATGAGCAGTTCTTC
many TRBJ2-1 TRBV28 TRBD1 CASRSKNRGHYKYSYNEQFF TGTGCCAGCAGAAGCAAGAACAGGGGTCACTATAAGTACTCCTACAATGAGCAGTTCTTC
. TRBJ1-1 TRBV5-1 TRBD1 CASGVTGALENTEAFF TGCGCCAGCGGGGTCACAGGGGCCTTGGAGAACACTGAAGCTTTCTTT
. TRBJ1-1 TRBV6-5 . CASSSRQALLLNTEAFF TGTGCCAGCAGTTCGAGACAGGCCCTACTATTGAACACTGAAGCTTTCTTT
. TRBJ2-7 TRBV6-5 TRBD2 CASSYRLAGITEQYF TGTGCCAGCAGTTACAGGCTAGCGGGAATCACCGAGCAGTACTTC
few TRBJ2-2 TRBV9 . CASGTYGRTGELFF TGTGCCAGCGGGACCTACGGGCGGACCGGGGAGCTGTTTTTT
few TRBJ2-5 TRBV20-1 . CSARDWEAQETQYF TGCAGTGCTAGAGATTGGGAAGCGCAAGAGACCCAGTACTTC
. TRBJ2-7 TRBV20-1 . CSAESGKEQYF TGCAGTGCTGAATCAGGGAAAGAGCAGTACTTC
. TRBJ2-7 TRBV20-1 TRBD1 CSASGGQVPYEQYF TGCAGTGCTAGTGGGGGACAGGTCCCCTACGAGCAGTACTTC
. TRBJ2-7 TRBV14 TRBD1 CASSHLDRPYEQYF TGTGCCAGCAGCCACTTGGACAGGCCCTACGAGCAGTACTTC
. TRBJ1-1 TRBV4-1 . CASSQLGYTEAFF TGCGCCAGCAGCCAGTTGGGGTACACTGAAGCTTTCTTT
few TRBJ2-1 TRBV6-1 TRBD2 CASRKLAGDGRNEQFF TGTGCCAGCAGAAAACTAGCGGGAGATGGTAGAAATGAGCAGTTCTTC
many TRBJ2-3 TRBV2 . CASQLSRQYF TGTGCCAGCCAGTTAAGTAGGCAGTATTTT
few TRBJ2-3 TRBV5-6 . CASSLGQPFTDTQYF TGTGCCAGCAGCTTGGGACAGCCTTTCACAGATACGCAGTATTTT
few TRBJ1-1 TRBV29-1 . CSWNTGNTEAFF TGCAGCTGGAATACCGGGAACACTGAAGCTTTCTTT
. TRBJ1-1 TRBV4-3 TRBD1 CASSQGQGRNTEAFF TGCGCCAGCAGCCAGGGACAGGGAAGGAACACTGAAGCTTTCTTT
once TRBJ2-5 TRBV5-5 . CASSLGRGFQGTQYF TGTGCCAGCAGCCTGGGACGGGGGTTTCAAGGGACCCAGTACTTC
. TRBJ2-3 TRBV28 TRBD1 CASSLQGVADTQYF TGTGCCAGCAGTCTACAGGGGGTCGCAGATACGCAGTATTTT
many TRBJ1-6 TRBV28 . CASSPHRDDNSPLHF TGTGCCAGCAGTCCCCACAGGGATGATAATTCACCCCTCCACTTT
few TRBJ2-7 TRBV30 TRBD1 CAWSSPGQGRDEQYF TGTGCCTGGTCATCACCGGGACAGGGTCGCGACGAGCAGTACTTC
few TRBJ2-7 TRBV20-1 TRBD1 CSSEGASSYEQYF TGCAGTTCCGAGGGGGCCTCCTCCTACGAGCAGTACTTC
. TRBJ1-1 TRBV7-2 . CASSLASPEGAFF TGTGCCAGCAGCTTAGCCTCTCCGGAGGGGGCTTTCTTT
few TRBJ2-5 TRBV5-1 . CASSLEVETQYF TGCGCCAGCAGCTTGGAAGTGGAGACCCAGTACTTC
. TRBJ1-2 TRBV7-6 . CASSPRGADYDYTF TGTGCCAGCAGCCCGAGGGGGGCGGACTATGACTACACCTTC
few TRBJ2-7 TRBV6-1 . CASNSAWLTGNEQYF TGTGCCAGCAACTCAGCCTGGTTAACAGGTAACGAGCAGTACTTC
few TRBJ2-7 TRBV6-5 . CASSYSDLGTRPGGYEQYF TGTGCCAGCAGTTACTCCGACTTGGGGACACGGCCGGGGGGCTACGAGCAGTACTTC
few TRBJ2-3 TRBV5-6 . CASNQRDTQYF TGTGCCAGCAACCAAAGGGATACGCAGTATTTT
few TRBJ1-1 TRBV6-5 . CASSYSSLAGFEAFF TGTGCCAGCAGTTACTCGAGTCTCGCGGGGTTTGAAGCTTTCTTT
few TRBJ2-1 TRBV15 TRBD2 CATPGGEGILF TGTGCCACCCCCGGGGGGGAGGGAATACTCTTC
. TRBJ1-2 TRBV20-1 . CSAWTLGGSNYGYTF TGCAGTGCATGGACTCTCGGCGGATCTAACTATGGCTACACCTTC
few TRBJ2-7 TRBV6-1 . CASTRVSGTPAYEQYF TGTGCCAGCACCAGAGTCTCAGGAACCCCAGCCTACGAGCAGTACTTC
. TRBJ2-1 TRBV5-1 . CASSPGTRPHEQFF TGCGCCAGCAGCCCCGGGACACGGCCCCATGAGCAGTTCTTC
few TRBJ1-6 TRBV20-1 . CSATTGYNSPLHF TGCAGTGCTACGACGGGATATAATTCACCCCTCCACTTT
. TRBJ2-7 TRBV28 TRBD1 CASSWGQGWTFYEQYF TGTGCCAGCAGTTGGGGACAGGGATGGACCTTTTACGAGCAGTACTTC
few TRBJ2-1 TRBV11-2 TRBD2 CASSQRTSGESSYNEQFF TGTGCCAGCAGCCAACGGACTAGCGGTGAGAGCTCCTACAATGAGCAGTTCTTC
. TRBJ2-3 TRBV12-3/TRBV12-4 . CASSFSSLSTDTQYF TGTGCCAGCAGTTTCTCCAGCTTGAGCACAGATACGCAGTATTTT
few TRBJ2-1 TRBV24-1 . CATSDLRDTFGLQFF TGTGCCACCAGTGATTTGAGGGACACCTTTGGGTTGCAGTTCTTC
few TRBJ2-3 TRBV7-2 . CASSHHRRVSTDTQYF TGTGCCAGCAGCCATCATAGGCGTGTAAGCACAGATACGCAGTATTTT
few TRBJ2-7 TRBV20-1 . CSASASILVFNYEQYF TGCAGTGCTAGTGCCTCCATACTAGTGTTTAACTACGAGCAGTACTTC
. TRBJ2-1 TRBV12-3/TRBV12-4 . CASSSLEGTYNEQFF TGTGCCAGCAGTTCCCTTGAGGGGACCTACAATGAGCAGTTCTTC
. TRBJ2-7 TRBV20-1 TRBD2 CSARRPGLANEQYF TGCAGTGCTAGAAGGCCGGGACTAGCTAACGAGCAGTACTTC
. TRBJ1-1 TRBV20-1 . CSASSGGGNTEAFF TGCAGTGCTAGTTCCGGCGGGGGGAACACTGAAGCTTTCTTT
. TRBJ1-2 TRBV10-3 TRBD1 CAISAGQNYGYTF TGTGCCATCAGCGCGGGACAGAACTATGGCTACACCTTC
few TRBJ1-2 TRBV10-3 . CAISPGTGYGYTF TGTGCCATCAGCCCGGGCACAGGCTATGGCTACACCTTC
few TRBJ2-7 TRBV20-1 . CSARDRQTYEQYF TGCAGTGCTAGAGACCGACAGACCTACGAGCAGTACTTC
once TRBJ2-2 TRBV20-1 TRBD2 CSVGTSGIGELFF TGCAGTGTTGGCACTAGCGGGATCGGGGAGCTGTTTTTT
. TRBJ2-7 TRBV7-6 . CASSLGPGGDSYEQYF TGTGCCAGCAGCTTAGGTCCAGGGGGGGACTCCTACGAGCAGTACTTC